The source of this T cell receptor (beta chain) is a study of regulatory T cells in long-lasting Graves disease. Notes on the study in general: Public clonotype sharing was higher in persistent than newly diagnosed patients.

Comments on this clonotype: Its antigen remains unidentified.

V was cut by 5 bases and J by 3 bases, with 20 bases left in between. The length of the CDR3 is 16 residues. Germline values: CDR1 MNHNS, CDR2 SASEGT. iRepertoire HTBI primers and Arm-PCR of CDR3 regions built TCR beta libraries. MiXCR, run by TCRdb on the multiplex PCR reads, gives a single entry per CDR3 protein. The sample shows some 420,000 distinct CDR3 sequences, approximately 23% of them seen only once. As for time point: persistent/refractory GD, antithyroid drugs over 5 years with positive TRAb. RNA extracted from PBMCs served as the sequencing template. This receptor was taken from a female donor with Graves disease. Sequencing was performed on peripheral blood mononuclear cells (PBMCs), taken when the disease was refractory, from a patient treated with antithyroid drugs. The chain joins TRBV6-1 to TRBJ2-7; TRBD1 is a possible D gene (5 bases). The CDR3 region is CASSRGGAPWSYEQYF. The CDR3 DNA is TGTGCCAGCAGTAGGGGTGGGGCGCCTTGGAGCTACGAGCAGTACTTC.